The 10 T cell receptor beta chains given below trace back to one sample, sequenced in a study of identifying expanded T cells in peripheral blood. Libraries were prepared by immunoSEQ multiplex PCR; TCRdb keeps only in-frame clonotypes and omits some of them. The sample shows about 130,000 clones, 75% to 90% of them seen only once. The sequenced sample was blood. The receptors come from a person aged 18-69 years in good health.

The chain links TRBV5-4 to TRBJ2-5; 10 nucleotides agree with TRBD2. Germline assignment: CDR1 SGHNT and CDR2 YYREEE (reference sequence). The CDR3 has 20 residues. V lost 0 bases and J lost 4; bases outside the gene matches: 18. The DNA for the CDR3 is TGTGCCAGCAGCTTGGCCTTGGCTAGCGGGGGTGGAATAATCGGAGAGACCCAGTACTTC. Its protein product is CASSLALASGGGIIGETQYF.

The table lists this clone with a count of one. The V call is TRBV2, the J call TRBJ1-4; D not resolved. This CDR3 has 15 residues. Between the trimmed V and J ends, which lost 6 bases and 0 bases, there was a span of 11 bases. The germline V gene encodes CDR1 SNHLY and CDR2 FYNNEI. Written as DNA, the CDR3 is TGTGCCAGCAGGCTATACAGTTCAACTAATGAAAAACTGTTTTTT. It translates to CASRLYSSTNEKLFF.

The V and J genes are TRBV7-3 and TRBJ2-2; a possible D gene is TRBD2 (6 bases). V shed 3 bases and J shed 0 bases, with 14 bases lying between them. CDR1 and CDR2 (germline): SGHTA, FQGTGA. This CDR3 spans 17 amino acids. The CDR3 DNA follows: TGTGCCAGCAGCTTGGGCTCTAGCGTTACGAACACCGGGGAGCTGTTTTTT. As protein: CASSLGSSVTNTGELFF. Drawing the rest from reference TRBV7-3 and TRBJ2-2, the complete variable domain is GAGVSQTPSNKVTEKGKYVELRCDPISGHTALYWYRQSLGQGPEFLIYFQGTGAADDSGLPNDRFFAVRPEGSVSTLKIQRTERGDSAVYLCASSLGSSVTNTGELFFGEGSRLTVL.

The chain joins TRBV7-7 to TRBJ2-2, with D possibly TRBD1 on 5 matching bases. V was shortened by 5 bases and J by 6 bases, with 10 bases between the two germline ends. Germline V gene lookup returns CDR1 SSHAT and CDR2 FNYEAQ (reference sequence). This CDR3 has 13 residues. CDR3 protein: CASSQIGAGELFF. CDR3 nucleotides: TGTGCCAGCAGCCAGATAGGGGCCGGGGAGCTGTTTTTT.

This chain connects TRBV4-2 to TRBJ2-1, with TRBD2 matching over 8 bases. V lost 1 base to trimming and J lost 6 bases; unmatched junction nucleotides: 2. This CDR3 has 14 amino acids. Germline assignment: CDR1 LGHNA and CDR2 YNFKEQ. The CDR3, as DNA: TGTGCCAGCAGCCAAGTCGGGGGGGGCAATGAGCAGTTCTTC. It is translated as CASSQVGGGNEQFF.

The V call is TRBV30, the J call TRBJ1-2, with unresolved D. The V gene's germline CDR1 is GTSNPN and CDR2 SVGIG (reference sequence). The CDR3 spans 12 residues. V was pared by 3 bases and J by 1 base, with 6 bases between. CDR3 in amino acids: CAWRVNNYGYTF. The CDR3 DNA reads as TGTGCCTGGAGGGTGAATAACTATGGCTACACCTTC. The full variable domain, completed using reference TRBV30 and TRBJ1-2, is SQTIHQWPATLVQPVGSPLSLECTVEGTSNPNLYWYRQAAGRGLQLLFYSVGIGQISSEVPQNLSASRPQDRQFILSSKKLLLSDSGFYLCAWRVNNYGYTFGSGTRLTVV.

Remarks on this clone: The germline gene is not matched at one end of the junction; a read error may be the cause. This sequence joins TRBV15 and TRBJ1-1; D unclear. This CDR3 contains 11 residues. Per the germline V gene, CDR1 is LNHNV and CDR2 is YYDKDF (reference sequence). The CDR3 spells CATRRNSEAFF. The CDR3 DNA reads as TGTGCCACCAGGAGGAACAGTGAAGCTTTCTTT.

V usage is TRBV7-2 and J usage is TRBJ1-2; D perhaps matches TRBD1 (6 bases). V was pared by 6 bases and J by 6 bases, with 17 bases between. The germline CDR1 and CDR2 sequences are SGHTA and FQGNSA. The CDR3 is made up of 14 amino acids. The CDR3 here is CASRSSGTYDGYTF. DNA for the CDR3: TGTGCCAGCAGATCGAGCGGGACATACGATGGCTACACCTTC.

The chain recombines TRBV5-8 with TRBJ1-1; D may be TRBD1 (5 bases). The CDR3 is made up of 13 amino acids. Trimming stripped 7 bases from V and 3 bases from J, with 13 bases between. In germline, CDR1 is SGHTS, CDR2 YDEGEE. The CDR3 here is CASRYWGHTEAFF. The CDR3 region has the DNA TGTGCCAGCCGATACTGGGGCCACACTGAAGCTTTCTTT.

The V call is TRBV5-6, the J call TRBJ2-5; D uncertain. Trimming removed 3 bases at V and 2 bases at J, with 8 bases between. Germline V gene lookup returns CDR1 SGHDT and CDR2 YYEEEE. The CDR3 has 13 residues. CDR3 coding DNA: TGTGCCAGCAGCTCACAGATACAAGAGACCCAGTACTTC. Amino acids: CASSSQIQETQYF.